The rows below give T cell receptor beta chains drawn from one sample of a study of siplizumab effects on memory and regulatory T cells. The protocol was immunoSEQ multiplex PCR, while the TCRdb copy is restricted to in-frame clones and leaves out a portion. The repertoire holds some 100,000 clones, with about 91% as singletons. The source material was CD4+ T cells sorted from blood. These receptor sequences come from a human donor in good health. Some clones in this sample may be carry-over from other donors' samples. Each CDR3 is given with its conserved first and last residue.

CDR3: CASSLSAGGTGELFF; length: 15; J: TRBJ2-2; V: TRBV7-9
CDR3: CASSFGRINEKLFF; length: 14; J: TRBJ1-4; V: TRBV28
CDR3: CAISVQVSKDTQYF; length: 14; J: TRBJ2-3; V: TRBV10-3
CDR3: CASSERGAGAKNIQYF; length: 16; J: TRBJ2-4; V: TRBV2
CDR3: CASSGYYNEQFF; length: 12; J: TRBJ2-1; V: TRBV19
CDR3: CASSVVEGSNYGYTF; length: 15; J: TRBJ1-2; V: TRBV9
CDR3: CASRLQGARTEAFF; length: 14; J: TRBJ1-1; V: TRBV5-4
CDR3: CASSLAGTGRSIQYF; length: 15; J: TRBJ2-4; V: TRBV5-4
CDR3: CASSLDPGAQYF; length: 12; J: TRBJ2-7; V: TRBV5-8
CDR3: CASSSPTSGRRSTDTQYF; length: 18; J: TRBJ2-3; V: TRBV5-1